What follows are 2 T cell receptor beta chains derived from one specimen sequenced in a study of T cells expressing NK-cell markers. TCRdb reprocessed the 5' RACE reads; each CDR3 protein has one entry and no DNA is given. This table holds more than 250,000 distinct CDR3 sequences. The sequencing input was blood T cells: a sorted CD56 or NKG2C T cell subset, CD4+ or CD8+ T cells, or bulk PBMC T cells (not recorded which). The source of these receptors is a man aged 18 to 29 in good health.

The genes are TRBV12-3 or TRBV12-4 and TRBJ2-7. The CDR3 is 13 amino acids. The chain's CDR3 is CASNPSGFGEQYF.

V usage is TRBV7-2 and J usage is TRBJ2-7; absent DNA, TCRdb's TRBD2 call cannot be checked. In germline, CDR1 is SGHTA, CDR2 FQGNSA. The CDR3 covers 15 residues. The chain's CDR3 is CASSFTSANPYEQYF.